This T cell receptor (beta chain) is drawn from a study of blood T cell repertoires in COVID-19. Study-level information: The origin of the acute and convalescent COVID-19 samples was the United States, Italy and Spain.

Trimming stripped 3 bases from V and 8 bases from J, with 11 bases between. The CDR3 is 13 residues long. Germline assignment: CDR1 MNHNY and CDR2 SVGAGI (reference sequence). Some clones are missing from TCRdb's copy, which holds only in-frame ones; the method was immunoSEQ multiplex PCR. This sample yields approximately 26,000 clones, of which 89% are seen a single time; about 52% belongs to the top ten. The rearrangement joins TRBV6-6 to TRBJ2-1, with D unclear. Sequencing was done on a sample of peripheral blood. This clonotype was sampled from a human donor with acute or convalescent COVID-19. The donor label of this sample is uncertain. The CDR3 spells CASSYTQLDEQFF. In DNA form, the CDR3 reads TGTGCCAGCAGTTATACCCAGTTGGATGAGCAGTTCTTC.